The rows below give T cell receptor beta chains drawn from one sample of a study of blood T cell repertoires in COVID-19. Libraries were prepared by immunoSEQ multiplex PCR; TCRdb keeps only in-frame clonotypes and omits some of them. This sample yields over 300,000 clones, of which more than 75% are seen a single time; 1.6% belongs to the top ten. The sample comprised peripheral blood. The receptors were gathered from a woman between 50 and 59 years old with acute or convalescent COVID-19. Each CDR3 is given with its conserved first and last residue. The D gene is left open where the match is weak. Some rows have no size entry. The others give once, few or many, or a class for an expanded clone.

TRBD1,TRBV5-1,.,15,TRBJ2-1,CASSLGQGAYNEQFF,TGCGCCAGCAGCTTGGGGCAGGGGGCTTACAATGAGCAGTTCTTC
.,TRBV10-3,.,15,TRBJ1-2,CAISGGTSSNYGYTF,TGTGCCATCAGTGGGGGGACTAGCTCTAACTATGGCTACACCTTC
TRBD2,TRBV28,once,15,TRBJ2-2,CASSLASGWPGELFF,TGTGCCAGCAGTTTGGCTAGCGGGTGGCCGGGGGAGCTGTTTTTT
TRBD2,TRBV5-4,.,16,TRBJ2-2,CASSPRGGGDTGELFF,TGTGCCAGCAGCCCGCGGGGGGGAGGGGACACCGGGGAGCTGTTTTTT
.,TRBV4-2,.,16,TRBJ2-4,CASSQDSRDSKNIQYF,TGTGCCAGCAGCCAAGATTCCCGGGACTCCAAAAACATTCAGTACTTC
TRBD2,TRBV27,.,18,TRBJ2-7,CASSPKGLAGGPTYEQYF,TGTGCCAGCAGTCCCAAGGGACTAGCGGGAGGGCCGACCTACGAGCAGTACTTC
TRBD1,TRBV2,once,14,TRBJ1-6,CATGQGSTYSPLHF,TGTGCCACCGGACAGGGGTCGACCTATTCACCCCTCCACTTT
.,TRBV7-9,.,15,TRBJ2-1,CASSSPTGVVGEQFF,TGTGCCAGCAGCTCCCCCACGGGGGTGGTGGGTGAGCAGTTCTTC
TRBD1,TRBV2,.,15,TRBJ1-2,CASSESGTGIYGYTF,TGTGCCAGCAGTGAAAGTGGGACAGGGATCTATGGCTACACCTTC
TRBD1,TRBV7-8,.,14,TRBJ2-7,CASSLDRGPSEQYF,TGTGCCAGCAGCTTGGACAGGGGGCCGTCCGAGCAGTACTTC
TRBD2,TRBV5-1,.,17,TRBJ2-7,CASSLASGAGSSYEQYF,TGCGCCAGCAGCTTGGCCTCAGGAGCGGGGTCCTCCTACGAGCAGTACTTC
.,TRBV12-3/TRBV12-4,.,13,TRBJ1-6,CASIQGGNSPLHF,TGTGCCAGCATTCAGGGTGGTAATTCACCCCTCCACTTT
.,TRBV27,.,13,TRBJ2-7,CASKGAGAYEQYF,TGTGCCAGCAAAGGGGCAGGAGCTTACGAGCAGTACTTC
.,TRBV5-1,.,15,TRBJ2-7,CASSLELASPVEQYF,TGCGCCAGCAGCTTGGAGTTAGCGTCCCCAGTCGAGCAGTACTTC
.,TRBV12-3/TRBV12-4,few,12,TRBJ2-7,CASSFADYKQYF,TGTGCCAGCAGTTTTGCAGATTACAAGCAGTACTTC
TRBD1,TRBV5-1,.,16,TRBJ2-3,CASSMGLGQHTDTQYF,TGCGCCAGCAGCATGGGGCTGGGACAGCACACAGATACGCAGTATTTT
TRBD2,TRBV12-5,.,14,TRBJ2-3,CASGRSGSTDTQYF,TGTGCTAGTGGTCGTAGCGGGAGCACAGATACGCAGTATTTT
TRBD1,TRBV10-3,.,14,TRBJ2-7,CAISESDRVFEQYF,TGTGCCATCAGTGAGTCGGACAGGGTATTCGAGCAGTACTTC
.,TRBV5-1,.,15,TRBJ1-2,CASSLGMQGQTGYTF,TGCGCCAGCAGCTTGGGTATGCAGGGGCAAACAGGCTACACCTTC
.,TRBV4-2,.,15,TRBJ2-1,CASSLLDGGYNEQFF,TGTGCCAGCAGCCTTTTGGACGGGGGCTACAATGAGCAGTTCTTC
TRBD2,TRBV27,.,17,TRBJ2-7,CASSATSGRFSSYEQYF,TGTGCCAGCAGTGCCACTAGCGGGAGGTTCAGCTCCTACGAGCAGTACTTC
.,TRBV6-2/TRBV6-3,.,12,TRBJ1-4,CASSTRTDRLFF,TGTGCCAGCAGTACCCGGACAGATAGGCTGTTTTTT
TRBD1,TRBV4-1,few,13,TRBJ1-2,CASSLDRVGGYTF,TGCGCCAGCAGCCTAGACAGGGTGGGAGGCTACACCTTC
TRBD2,TRBV5-1,.,17,TRBJ2-3,CASSSPRNSGTGDTQYF,TGCGCCAGCAGCTCCCCTCGGAATAGCGGGACCGGAGATACGCAGTATTTT
TRBD2,TRBV27,.,15,TRBJ2-1,CASSLGLAAYNEQFF,TGTGCCAGCAGTTTGGGACTAGCGGCTTACAATGAGCAGTTCTTC
.,TRBV29-1,.,11,TRBJ2-7,CSVQQAYEQYF,TGCAGCGTACAACAGGCCTACGAGCAGTACTTC
.,TRBV28,.,14,TRBJ2-2,CASKILSDTGELFF,TGTGCCAGCAAAATACTATCAGACACCGGGGAGCTGTTTTTT
TRBD2,TRBV7-9,.,15,TRBJ2-7,CASSFTASGEYEQYF,TGTGCCAGCAGCTTTACGGCTAGCGGAGAATACGAGCAGTACTTC
TRBD1,TRBV18,.,15,TRBJ1-2,CASSPDGQGVYGYTF,TGTGCCAGCTCACCAGACGGACAGGGGGTCTATGGCTACACCTTC
.,TRBV4-1,once,16,TRBJ2-7,CASSQEGRTASYEQYF,TGCGCCAGCAGCCAAGAAGGGCGGACAGCCTCCTACGAGCAGTACTTC
TRBD1,TRBV6-5,.,13,TRBJ2-7,CASFLTGGYEQYF,TGTGCCAGCTTCCTGACAGGGGGCTACGAGCAGTACTTC